This T cell receptor beta chain was sequenced in a study of T cell responses to AZD1222 COVID-19 vaccine. Regarding the study as a whole: Baseline antibody screening turned up just six seropositive AZD1222 recipients. Possibly, clonal diversity was underestimated; donors were largely white British and included more females. The study reported that nearly half of spike-specific TCRs target unmutated variant regions.

The CDR3 has 14 amino acids. The germline V and J ends were trimmed by 5 bases and 5 bases, with 10 bases remaining between them. Per germline, CDR1 MNHEY and CDR2 SVGAGI. The method was immunoSEQ multiplex PCR; TCRdb's version includes in-frame clones alone and lacks a portion of them. The data contain 130,000 to 150,000 clones, around nine tenths of them singletons. For this clone: Its cognate antigen is unknown.

The sample was peripheral blood, taken on day 0 of AZD1222 vaccination. This receptor was taken from an adult in good health. The gene calls are TRBV6-5 and TRBJ1-6; TRBD1 might be the D (6 bases). The CDR3 DNA reads as TGTGCCAGCAGTCGGACAGTGAATAATTCACCCCTCCACTTT. Translating it yields CASSRTVNNSPLHF.